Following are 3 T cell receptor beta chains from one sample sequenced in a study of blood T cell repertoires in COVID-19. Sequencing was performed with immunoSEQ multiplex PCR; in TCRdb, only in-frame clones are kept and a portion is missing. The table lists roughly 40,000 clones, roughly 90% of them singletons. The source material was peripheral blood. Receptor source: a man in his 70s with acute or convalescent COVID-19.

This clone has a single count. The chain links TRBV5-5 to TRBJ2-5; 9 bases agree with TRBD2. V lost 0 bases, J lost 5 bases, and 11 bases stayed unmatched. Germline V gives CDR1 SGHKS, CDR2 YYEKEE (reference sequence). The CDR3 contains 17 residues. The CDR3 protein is CASSLGGASGIKETQYF. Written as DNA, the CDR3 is TGTGCCAGCAGCTTGGGCGGGGCTAGCGGGATAAAGGAGACCCAGTACTTC.

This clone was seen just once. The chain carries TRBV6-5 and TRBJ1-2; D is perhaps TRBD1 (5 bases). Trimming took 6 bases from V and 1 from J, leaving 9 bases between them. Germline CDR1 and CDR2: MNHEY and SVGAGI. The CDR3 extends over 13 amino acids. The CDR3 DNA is TGTGCCAGCAGAAAGGGACTTAACTATGGCTACACCTTC. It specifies CASRKGLNYGYTF.

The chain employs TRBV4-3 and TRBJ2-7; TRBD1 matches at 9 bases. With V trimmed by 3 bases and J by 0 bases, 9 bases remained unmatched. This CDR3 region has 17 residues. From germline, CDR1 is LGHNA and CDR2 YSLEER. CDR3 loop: CASSQELDRGISYEQYF. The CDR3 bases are TGCGCCAGCAGCCAGGAGCTAGACAGGGGGATCTCCTACGAGCAGTACTTC.